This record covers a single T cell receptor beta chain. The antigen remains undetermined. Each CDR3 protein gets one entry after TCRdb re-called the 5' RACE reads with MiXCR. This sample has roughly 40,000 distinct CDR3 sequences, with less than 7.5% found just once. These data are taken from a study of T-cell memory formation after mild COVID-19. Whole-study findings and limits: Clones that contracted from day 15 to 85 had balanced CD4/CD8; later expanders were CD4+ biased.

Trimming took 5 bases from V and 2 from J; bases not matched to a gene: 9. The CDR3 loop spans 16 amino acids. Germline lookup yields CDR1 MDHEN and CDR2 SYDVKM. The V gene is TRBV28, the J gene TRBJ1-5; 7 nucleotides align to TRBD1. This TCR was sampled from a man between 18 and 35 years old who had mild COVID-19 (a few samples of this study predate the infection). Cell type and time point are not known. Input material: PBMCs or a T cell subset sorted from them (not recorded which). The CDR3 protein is CASSGTGVGGNQPQHF. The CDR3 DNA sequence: TGTGCCAGCAGTGGAACAGGGGTCGGTGGCAATCAGCCCCAGCATTTT.